A single sample gave rise to the 29 T cell receptor beta chains below, sequenced in a study of blood T cell repertoires in COVID-19. Sequencing used immunoSEQ multiplex PCR; TCRdb keeps in-frame clones, though not all of them. The sample records about 410,000 clones, less than 95% being singletons. Sequenced: PBMCs or T cells enriched from blood (not recorded which). The receptors derive from a man between 18 and 35 years old who had recovered from COVID-19.

This rearrangement joins TRBV9 to TRBJ2-7, with 8 bases aligning to TRBD2. The junction had 4 bases not matched to a gene; V was cut back by 2 bases and J by 0 bases. The CDR3 is 15 residues long. Looked up from germline, CDR1 is SGDLS and CDR2 is YYNGEE. CDR3 DNA sequence: TGTGCCAGCAGCGTCCGTAGCGGGATCTCCTACGAGCAGTACTTC. Encoded protein: CASSVRSGISYEQYF.

The CDR3 DNA reads TGTGCCAGCACGGCGGCCACTGAAGCTTTCTTT. It yields the protein CASTAATEAFF. The V and J genes are TRBV2 and TRBJ1-1; D not resolved. The CDR3 extends over 11 amino acids. Germline V lookup: CDR1 SNHLY, CDR2 FYNNEI. Trimming took 7 bases from V and 4 from J, leaving 7 bases between them.

This rearrangement joins TRBV27 to TRBJ1-5; no firm D call. The germline V gene encodes CDR1 MNHEY and CDR2 SMNVEV (reference sequence). V lost 9 bases and J lost 1, with 10 bases in between. The CDR3 loop spans 13 amino acids. The CDR3 reads CASKGGSNQPQHF. CDR3 coding DNA: TGTGCCAGTAAAGGAGGGAGCAATCAGCCCCAGCATTTT.

Only one count was recorded for this clone. The gene calls are TRBV11-3 and TRBJ2-1; D perhaps matches TRBD2 (6 bases). The germline V gene has CDR1 SGHNT and CDR2 YENEEA. The ends were cut back, 2 bases at V and 9 bases at J, with 11 bases in the middle. The CDR3 covers 13 residues. In DNA form, the CDR3 reads TGTGCCAGCAGCTTACCGCTCGGGGGTGAGCAGTTCTTC. Protein product: CASSLPLGGEQFF.

V usage is TRBV11-2 and J usage is TRBJ1-3; no definite D call. V lost 7 bases and J 0 bases, leaving 10 bases between the germline ends. Germline CDR1 and CDR2: SGHAT and FQNNGV. CDR3 size: 14 residues. The CDR3 spells CASTSGVSGNTIYF. CDR3 bases: TGTGCCAGCACCTCGGGAGTCTCTGGAAACACCATATATTTT.

The chain couples TRBV28 to TRBJ2-1; tentatively, D is TRBD2 (5 bases). Germline-derived CDR1 and CDR2 are MDHEN and SYDVKM. This CDR3 has 15 residues. Trimming removed 6 bases from V and 0 bases from J, with 12 bases in between. This CDR3 is CASRAEASSYNEQFF. CDR3 DNA: TGTGCCAGCAGGGCGGAGGCGAGCTCCTACAATGAGCAGTTCTTC.

The CDR3 DNA reads as TGTGCCAGCAGCCAAGGAGGGACTAGCGGGAGTTCGGAGACCCAGTACTTC. It is translated as CASSQGGTSGSSETQYF. J is TRBJ2-5 and V is TRBV3-1 (or the pseudogene TRBV3-2), with 14 bases fitting TRBD2. V shed 1 base, J shed 5 bases, and the junction held 6 bases outside the gene matches. Germline V CDR1 and CDR2: LGHDT, YNNKEL (reference sequence). This CDR3 comprises 17 residues.

This clone came up once. The chain carries TRBV9 and TRBJ2-2; a weak D match, TRBD1 (5 bases). Germline V CDR1 and CDR2: SGDLS, YYNGEE. The CDR3 spans 15 residues. V lost 4 bases and J 0 bases, leaving 10 bases between the germline ends. The CDR3 DNA sequence: TGTGCCAGCAGCCCCCAGGGTTCGAACACCGGGGAGCTGTTTTTT. It is translated as CASSPQGSNTGELFF.

The chain joins TRBV19 to TRBJ1-1, with 8 bases fitting TRBD1. The CDR3 consists of 15 residues. V was clipped by 6 bases and J by 1 base; unmatched bases: 7. Germline CDR1 and CDR2: LNHDA and SQIVND (reference sequence). Written as DNA, the CDR3 is TGTGCCAGTAGGCCCCCGGGACAGGAGAACACTGAAGCTTTCTTT. The encoded protein is CASRPPGQENTEAFF. The full variable domain, with the rest looked up from reference TRBV19 and TRBJ1-1, is DGGITQSPKYLFRKEGQNVTLSCEQNLNHDAMYWYRQDPGQGLRLIYYSQIVNDFQKGDIAEGYSVSREKKESFPLTVTSAQKNPTAFYLCASRPPGQENTEAFFGQGTRLTVV.

The chain recombines TRBV15 with TRBJ1-2, with 12 bases matching TRBD1. The CDR3 loop spans 16 amino acids. V lost 3 bases and J lost 8; bases outside the gene matches: 10. Germline CDR1 is LNHNV and CDR2 is YYDKDF (reference sequence). The CDR3: CATSSEPGQGAAGYTF. CDR3 bases: TGTGCCACCAGCAGCGAACCGGGACAGGGGGCTGCGGGCTACACCTTC.

The chain recombines TRBV9 with TRBJ2-1; tentatively, D is TRBD2 (5 bases). In germline, CDR1 is SGDLS, CDR2 YYNGEE. This CDR3 spans 14 amino acids. V dropped 4 bases and J dropped 6 bases, with 14 bases sitting between them. CDR3 in DNA: TGTGCCAGCAGCTCCAGTCTAGCTAGCAATGAGCAGTTCTTC. It is translated as CASSSSLASNEQFF. The full variable domain, its missing parts supplied by reference TRBV9 and TRBJ2-1, is DSGVTQTPKHLITATGQRVTLRCSPRSGDLSVYWYQQSLDQGLQFLIQYYNGEERAKGNILERFSAQQFPDLHSELNLSSLELGDSALYFCASSSSLASNEQFFGPGTRLTVL.

This chain joins TRBV9 and TRBJ1-4; D call uncertain. The CDR3 covers 15 residues. Trimming cost V 0 bases and J 4 bases, with 10 bases left between them. Germline CDR1 SGDLS, CDR2 YYNGEE. The CDR3 here is CASSVDPRVNEKLFF. In DNA, the CDR3 is TGTGCCAGCAGCGTAGACCCACGGGTTAATGAAAAACTGTTTTTT. Variable domain in full (rest from reference TRBV9 and TRBJ1-4): DSGVTQTPKHLITATGQRVTLRCSPRSGDLSVYWYQQSLDQGLQFLIQYYNGEERAKGNILERFSAQQFPDLHSELNLSSLELGDSALYFCASSVDPRVNEKLFFGSGTQLSVL.

The V and J genes are TRBV24-1 and TRBJ2-5, with 8 positions matching TRBD1. V gave up 5 bases and J gave up 1 base; unmatched junction bases: 2. Germline CDR1 and CDR2: KGHDR and SFDVKD. The length of the CDR3 is 14 residues. The CDR3 reads CATSVDRAQETQYF. CDR3 nucleotide sequence: TGTGCCACCAGTGTGGACAGGGCCCAAGAGACCCAGTACTTC.

The gene calls are TRBV6-6 and TRBJ2-7; D is perhaps TRBD2 (5 bases). The CDR3 spans 15 residues. V dropped 6 bases and J dropped 7 bases, with 22 bases sitting between them. Germline CDR1 reads MNHNY; CDR2 reads SVGAGI (reference sequence). The chain's CDR3 is CASSPGGLAFGEQYF. CDR3 sequence (DNA): TGTGCCAGCAGCCCCGGAGGCTTGGCTTTCGGGGAGCAGTACTTC.

This clone was counted only a few times. This rearrangement joins TRBV21-1 to TRBJ1-4. TRBV21-1 is designated a pseudogene. The CDR3 is 15 amino acids. DNA for the CDR3: TGTGCCAGCAGCAGGGGGGACGGGAAGAATGAAAAACTGTTTTTT. This sequence encodes CASSRGDGKNEKLFF.

This clone was observed once. This sequence joins TRBV9 and TRBJ2-2, with 8 bases that match TRBD2. After removal of 0 bases from V and 3 bases from J, the junction contained 4 bases not matched to a gene. Germline V gene data show CDR1 as SGDLS and CDR2 as YYNGEE. The length of the CDR3 is 16 residues. The CDR3 here is CASSVDGRGYTGELFF. The CDR3 DNA follows: TGTGCCAGCAGCGTAGACGGGAGGGGATACACCGGGGAGCTGTTTTTT.

This rearrangement joins TRBV12-2 to TRBJ2-3; the D call of TRBD1 is as the table states it, not checked on the DNA. TRBV12-2 is assigned pseudogene status. The CDR3 has 17 residues. CDR3 nucleotide sequence: TGTGCAAGTCGCTTAGCACCCGGGACAGGGGACACAGATACGCAGTATTTT. Translating gives CASRLAPGTGDTDTQYF.

This clone is a singleton in its sample. The chain couples TRBV11-2 to TRBJ2-1, with 14 bases matching TRBD2. V lost 6 bases to trimming and J lost 7 bases; unmatched junction nucleotides: 11. Germline assignment: CDR1 SGHAT and CDR2 FQNNGV. The CDR3 is 17 amino acids. The CDR3 loop reads CASRMRPGLAGVNEQFF. Here the CDR3 DNA reads TGTGCCAGCAGGATGAGGCCGGGACTAGCGGGGGTAAATGAGCAGTTCTTC.

The J gene is TRBJ1-5, the V gene TRBV6-1, with D possibly being TRBD1 (6 bases). CDR1 is MNHNS and CDR2 is SASEGT in the germline V gene. The CDR3 extends over 14 amino acids. The V and J ends lost 3 bases and 7 bases respectively, with 13 bases between them. For the CDR3, the DNA is TGTGCCAGCAGTGAGTTCAGGGGACGCCAGCCCCAGCATTTT. This translates into CASSEFRGRQPQHF.

The chain uses TRBV10-2 and TRBJ2-5, with D possibly TRBD2 on 6 matching bases. CDR1 is WSHSY, CDR2 SAAADI, per germline. CDR3 length equals 13 residues. V gave up 6 bases and J gave up 0 bases, with 8 bases separating them. The CDR3 DNA follows: TGCGCCAGCAGACGGGGGTACCAAGAGACCCAGTACTTC. This codes for CASRRGYQETQYF.

This sequence joins TRBV3-1 (or the pseudogene TRBV3-2) and TRBJ2-1; TRBD2 agrees at 9 bases. Trimming removed 3 bases from V and 0 bases from J; junction bases left unmatched: 9. The CDR3 has 18 amino acids. Germline-derived CDR1 and CDR2 are LGHDT and YNNKEL (reference sequence). The DNA for the CDR3 is TGTGCCAGCAGCCAGGTAGCGGGAGTGGGGAGCTCCTACAATGAGCAGTTCTTC. Translating gives CASSQVAGVGSSYNEQFF.

The V and J genes are TRBV10-1 and TRBJ2-1; 10 bases fit TRBD2. The CDR3 is 15 residues long. J was trimmed by 4 bases and V by 2 bases; bases with no gene match: 2. Germline CDR1 reads WNHNN; CDR2 reads SYGVQD (reference sequence). The CDR3 loop is CASSEVLAGYNEQFF. CDR3 sequence (DNA): TGCGCCAGCAGTGAGGTACTAGCGGGATACAATGAGCAGTTCTTC.

Comments on this clone: Additional DNA sequences in this sample encode the identical CDR3. The chain recombines TRBV7-9 with TRBJ2-1; no firm D call. CDR1 SEHNR and CDR2 FQNEAQ come from the germline V gene (reference sequence). Trimming took 1 base from V and 0 from J, leaving 10 bases between them. The CDR3 is 16 amino acids. CDR3 loop: CASSLGLRSSYNEQFF. The CDR3 coding sequence is TGTGCCAGCAGCTTAGGGCTCCGAAGCTCCTACAATGAGCAGTTCTTC.

The V and J genes are TRBV5-6 and TRBJ1-1; 8 bases agree with TRBD1. Trimming cost V 5 bases and J 2 bases; bases outside gene matches: 8. Germline V gene data show CDR1 as SGHDT and CDR2 as YYEEEE. The CDR3 runs 15 residues. CDR3 sequence (DNA): TGTGCCAGCAGGCAGGAACAGGGGGGCAACACTGAAGCTTTCTTT. Translated, it gives CASRQEQGGNTEAFF.

The J gene is TRBJ2-2, the V gene TRBV7-3, with TRBD1 as a possible D gene (6 bases). Germline values: CDR1 SGHTA, CDR2 FQGTGA. This CDR3 has 13 residues. Trimming cost V 2 bases and J 7 bases, with 8 bases left between them. CDR3 sequence: CASSLSGDGELFF. The CDR3 DNA reads as TGTGCCAGCAGCTTATCAGGGGACGGGGAGCTGTTTTTT.

The chain has TRBV19 and TRBJ1-2, with 10 bases matching TRBD1. CDR1 and CDR2 from the germline V gene are LNHDA and SQIVND (reference sequence). Trimming cost V 7 bases and J 1 base; bases outside gene matches: 15. CDR3 size: 18 residues. This chain's CDR3 is CASTGTGDPQRNNYGYTF. CDR3 DNA sequence: TGTGCCAGTACCGGGACAGGGGATCCCCAGAGGAATAACTATGGCTACACCTTC. Full variable domain (rest looked up from reference TRBV19 and TRBJ1-2): DGGITQSPKYLFRKEGQNVTLSCEQNLNHDAMYWYRQDPGQGLRLIYYSQIVNDFQKGDIAEGYSVSREKKESFPLTVTSAQKNPTAFYLCASTGTGDPQRNNYGYTFGSGTRLTVV.

Concerning this clone: The DNA is omitted, as the CDR3 cannot be located on it reliably, and the CDR3 follows TCRdb's listing. The chain recombines TRBV21-1 with TRBJ1-2. TRBV21-1 is classified as a pseudogene. The CDR3 length is 12 residues, termini included. CDR3 loop: CASSKVVGVGTF.

The chain employs TRBV28 and TRBJ2-1; no reliable D call. V was clipped by 3 bases and J by 8 bases, with 11 bases between them. Germline V CDR1 and CDR2: MDHEN, SYDVKM. The CDR3 extends over 13 amino acids. The DNA for the CDR3 is TGTGCCAGCAGTTTCAGGTCGGTCCATGAGCAGTTCTTC. Its translation is CASSFRSVHEQFF.

The CDR3 DNA is TGTGCCAGCAGCGTCGGTCCGGGTCTGAGCAATCAGCCCCAGCATTTT. Translating it yields CASSVGPGLSNQPQHF. The rearrangement joins TRBV9 to TRBJ1-5; D uncertain. The CDR3 is 16 residues long. The V end was cut by 2 bases, the J end by 1 base, with 13 bases between. CDR1 is SGDLS and CDR2 is YYNGEE in the germline V gene. The full variable domain, completed using reference TRBV9 and TRBJ1-5, is DSGVTQTPKHLITATGQRVTLRCSPRSGDLSVYWYQQSLDQGLQFLIQYYNGEERAKGNILERFSAQQFPDLHSELNLSSLELGDSALYFCASSVGPGLSNQPQHFGDGTRLSIL.